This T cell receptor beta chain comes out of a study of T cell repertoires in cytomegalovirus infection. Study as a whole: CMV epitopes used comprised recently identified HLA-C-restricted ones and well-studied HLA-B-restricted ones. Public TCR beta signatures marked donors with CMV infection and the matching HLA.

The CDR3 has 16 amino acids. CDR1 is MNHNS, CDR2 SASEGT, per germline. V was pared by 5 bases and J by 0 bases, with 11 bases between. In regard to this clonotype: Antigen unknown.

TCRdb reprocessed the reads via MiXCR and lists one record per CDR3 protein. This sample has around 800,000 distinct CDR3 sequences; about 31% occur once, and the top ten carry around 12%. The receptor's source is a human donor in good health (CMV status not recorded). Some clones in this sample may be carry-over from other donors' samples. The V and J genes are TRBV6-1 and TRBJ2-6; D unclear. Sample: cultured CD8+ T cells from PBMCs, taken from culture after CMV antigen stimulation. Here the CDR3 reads CASSPGSYSGANVLTF. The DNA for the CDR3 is TGTGCCAGCAGTCCCGGATCCTACTCTGGGGCCAACGTCCTGACTTTC.